This T cell receptor beta chain was sequenced for a study of CD8 T cells in ankylosing spondylitis. General study findings and limits: Disease-linked clones proved CD8+ and comparatively uncommon in peripheral blood. In ankylosing spondylitis blood, a motif of roughly 8 highly homologous TCR beta variants appeared characteristic.

The CDR3 sequence is 16 residues long. V lost 1 base, J lost 1 base, and 12 bases lay in between. In germline, CDR1 is SGHAT, CDR2 FQNNGV. Quantitative 5'-RACE with molecular barcodes was used to make the TCR beta libraries. TCRdb called the 5' RACE reads again in MiXCR, with one record for every CDR3 protein. The table lists around 330,000 distinct CDR3 sequences, under 14% of them singletons. In its sample, this clonotype was seen a few times. Its antigen is not known. The clonotype originates from a female donor with ankylosing spondylitis or in good health (not recorded which). The source material was blood, either unsorted or a sorted T cell fraction (not recorded which). The V call is TRBV11-2, the J call TRBJ2-3, with D hard to call. CDR3 bases: TGTGCCAGCAGCTTAGTTTCTGGATGGGGCACAGATACGCAGTATTTT. It specifies CASSLVSGWGTDTQYF.